These 29 T cell receptor beta chains were sequenced from one sample in a study of blood T cell repertoires in COVID-19. The assay was immunoSEQ multiplex PCR, and TCRdb's table has in-frame clones only and misses some. The sample lists 200,000 to 250,000 clones, approximately 86% seen once, with 10% to 13% in the top ten. The sample comprised peripheral blood. The receptors here all came from a woman aged 45-60 years with COVID-19, enrolled during active disease.

Many counts were recorded for this clone. The rearrangement joins TRBV24-1 to TRBJ1-5; tentative D call: TRBD1 (5 bases). Trimming left V 7 bases short and J 1 base short, with 10 bases between. Germline lookup yields CDR1 KGHDR and CDR2 SFDVKD. CDR3 length: 14 amino acids. As DNA, the CDR3 is TGTGCCACCAGCCCCTGGGGCAGCAATCAGCCCCAGCATTTT. It specifies CATSPWGSNQPQHF.

The V and J genes are TRBV11-2 and TRBJ2-2; 10 bases match TRBD2. Germline assignment: CDR1 SGHAT and CDR2 FQNNGV. V shed 5 bases and J 3 bases; nucleotides not matched to a gene: 9. This CDR3 region has 17 residues. The CDR3: CASSPSRTSGHTGELFF. CDR3 DNA: TGTGCCAGCAGCCCTTCTCGGACTAGCGGTCACACCGGGGAGCTGTTTTTT.

This clone was seen a few times. The chain recombines TRBV19 with TRBJ2-1; D ambiguous. This CDR3 region has 13 residues. V gave up 5 bases and J gave up 5 bases, with 10 bases separating them. The germline CDR1 and CDR2 sequences are LNHDA and SQIVND (reference sequence). This CDR3 is CASSVTSNNEQFF. The CDR3 DNA is TGTGCCAGTAGTGTGACTTCAAACAATGAGCAGTTCTTC.

This chain connects TRBV12-1 to TRBJ2-1; the tabulated D call, TRBD1, remains unverified against the DNA. TRBV12-1 constitutes a pseudogene. This CDR3 region has 18 residues. The CDR3 reads CASSFIQSAPPRLDEQFF. For the CDR3, the DNA is TGTGCCAGCAGCTTCATACAGTCAGCTCCTCCCCGTCTGGATGAGCAGTTCTTC.

This clone appeared a single time. The chain employs TRBV24-1 and TRBJ2-5; a possible D gene is TRBD1 (6 bases). V lost 4 bases and J lost 2, with 13 bases in between. There are 15 residues in the CDR3. Germline V gene data show CDR1 as KGHDR and CDR2 as SFDVKD. This chain's CDR3 is CATSELDSDQETQYF. CDR3 DNA: TGTGCCACCAGTGAGCTGGACAGTGATCAAGAGACCCAGTACTTC.

V gene TRBV11-2 combines with J gene TRBJ2-7; D is perhaps TRBD1 (6 bases). Trimming cost V 4 bases and J 4 bases, with 20 bases left between them. The germline gives CDR1 SGHAT, CDR2 FQNNGV. The CDR3 covers 16 residues. The CDR3 DNA sequence: TGTGCCAGCAGCTCCCGACAGGTTCCCCTCTATTACGAGCAGTACGTC. Its protein product is CASSSRQVPLYYEQYV.

V and J are TRBV6-5 and TRBJ2-7, with TRBD1 matching 8 bases. Germline V gives CDR1 MNHEY, CDR2 SVGAGI. Trimming took 8 bases from V and 4 from J; bases not matched to a gene: 10. This CDR3 contains 14 residues. CDR3 sequence reads: CASVETGVRYEQYV. CDR3 bases: TGTGCCAGCGTAGAGACAGGGGTTCGGTACGAGCAGTACGTC.

The chain recombines TRBV4-3 with TRBJ1-2; TRBD1 might be the D (5 bases). The CDR3 runs to 15 residues. Germline V gene lookup returns CDR1 LGHNA and CDR2 YSLEER. Trimming cost V 0 bases and J 3 bases, with 11 bases left between them. This CDR3 is CASSQDLATDYGYTF. The CDR3 nucleotides are TGCGCCAGCAGCCAAGATCTGGCGACAGACTATGGCTACACCTTC.

The chain links TRBV19 to TRBJ2-5; TRBD2 aligns across 9 bases. The trim removed 3 bases at V and 8 bases at J, leaving 10 bases unmatched. Looked up from germline, CDR1 is LNHDA and CDR2 is SQIVND (reference sequence). The CDR3 is 15 amino acids. The CDR3 spells CASSISDSGGQTQYF. The CDR3, as DNA: TGTGCCAGTAGTATCTCGGATAGCGGGGGTCAAACCCAGTACTTC.

The V and J genes are TRBV5-1 and TRBJ2-6, with TRBD2 as a possible D gene (5 bases). Germline V gene data show CDR1 as SGHRS and CDR2 as YFSETQ. Between the trimmed V and J ends, which lost 0 bases and 0 bases, there was a span of 10 bases. The CDR3 is made up of 17 amino acids. CDR3 amino acids: CASSLAGSISGANVLTF. The CDR3 DNA sequence: TGCGCCAGCAGCTTGGCGGGGTCGATCTCTGGGGCCAACGTCCTGACTTTC.

CDR3 DNA: TGCGCCAGCAGCAAAACAGGGGGAAACTATGGCTACACCTTC. This translates into CASSKTGGNYGYTF. The V call is TRBV5-1, the J call TRBJ1-2; 8 positions match TRBD1. Trimming took 4 bases from V and 2 from J; bases not matched to a gene: 4. Germline CDR1 is SGHRS and CDR2 is YFSETQ. The CDR3 length is 14 residues.

The V call is TRBV28, the J call TRBJ1-6; D gene unclear. The CDR3 contains 12 residues. CDR1 and CDR2 from the germline V gene are MDHEN and SYDVKM. Trimming left V 3 bases short and J 8 bases short, with 5 bases between. CDR3 sequence (DNA): TGTGCCAGCAGTTTCGTCGATTCACCCCTCCACTTT. This gives the protein CASSFVDSPLHF.

As concerns this clone: The same CDR3 also results from other DNA sequences found in this sample. The chain employs TRBV15 and TRBJ2-3; 8 bases map to TRBD2. After removal of 0 bases from V and 0 bases from J, the junction contained 2 bases not matched to a gene. The CDR3 covers 16 residues. CDR1 is LNHNV and CDR2 is YYDKDF in the germline V gene (reference sequence). CDR3 loop: CATSRDTSGSTDTQYF. DNA of the CDR3: TGTGCCACCAGCAGAGACACTAGCGGTAGCACAGATACGCAGTATTTT.

The genes are TRBV5-1 and TRBJ2-5, with 11 bases that match TRBD2. Germline CDR1 is SGHRS and CDR2 is YFSETQ. V trimming: 1 base; J trimming: 4 bases; junction bases outside the gene matches: 9. This CDR3 has 17 residues. Here the CDR3 reads CASSLTSGGDLRETQYF. CDR3 bases: TGCGCCAGCAGCTTGACTAGCGGGGGAGATTTGAGAGAGACCCAGTACTTC.

The chain combines TRBV2 with TRBJ2-7, with 10 bases lining up with TRBD1. From germline, CDR1 is SNHLY and CDR2 FYNNEI. Unmatched junction bases numbered 5, after V lost 3 bases and J lost 3 bases. CDR3 length: 15 residues. DNA of the CDR3: TGTGCCAGCAGTGAGGGGACAGGGGTACTCTACGAGCAGTACGTC. Its translation is CASSEGTGVLYEQYV.

The chain uses TRBV24-1 and TRBJ2-7, with D possibly TRBD1 on 5 matching bases. V was cut by 4 bases and J by 3 bases, with 27 bases left in between. Germline V gene lookup returns CDR1 KGHDR and CDR2 SFDVKD. The CDR3 consists of 19 residues. CDR3 bases: TGTGCCACCAGTGACCTTAGACAGACCACAATATACCTAGTCTACGAGCAGTACGTC. Translating it yields CATSDLRQTTIYLVYEQYV.

The V and J genes are TRBV6-5 and TRBJ1-5; a weak D match, TRBD1 (6 bases). The CDR3 spans 15 residues. Germline values: CDR1 MNHEY, CDR2 SVGAGI. Trimming stripped 4 bases from V and 7 bases from J, with 17 bases between. CDR3 bases: TGTGCCAGCAGTTCTCCAGGGGCCCGCTGGCAGCCCCAGCATTTT. This encodes CASSSPGARWQPQHF.

V is TRBV9 and J is TRBJ1-1; 8 nucleotides line up with TRBD1. The junction had 6 bases not matched to a gene; V was cut back by 1 base and J by 4 bases. The CDR3 sequence is 15 residues long. The germline V gene encodes CDR1 SGDLS and CDR2 YYNGEE. CDR3 sequence reads: CASSVSTTGVTEAFF. In DNA, the CDR3 is TGTGCCAGCAGCGTATCTACGACAGGGGTCACTGAAGCTTTCTTT.

The chain uses TRBV13 and TRBJ1-1; D is perhaps TRBD1 (5 bases). The CDR3 loop spans 15 amino acids. Germline-derived CDR1 and CDR2 are PRHDT and FYEKMQ (reference sequence). V was pared by 4 bases and J by 1 base, with 13 bases between. Written as DNA, the CDR3 is TGTGCCAGCAGCTCGACAGAGGGAGGGAACACTGAAGCTTTCTTT. It is translated as CASSSTEGGNTEAFF.

The chain has TRBV6-2 or TRBV6-3 and TRBJ1-1; no firm D call. The germline CDR1 and CDR2 sequences are MNHEY and SVGEGT. Between the trimmed V and J ends, which lost 6 bases and 4 bases, there was a span of 9 bases. This CDR3 region has 12 residues. The CDR3 sequence: CASSPRSTEAFF. The CDR3 coding sequence is TGTGCCAGCAGCCCCAGATCCACTGAAGCTTTCTTT.

This sequence joins TRBV19 and TRBJ2-1; the match to TRBD2 covers 9 bases. V shed 7 bases and J 0 bases; nucleotides not matched to a gene: 13. Germline CDR1 reads LNHDA; CDR2 reads SQIVND (reference sequence). The CDR3 contains 18 residues. The CDR3 region has the DNA TGTGCCAGTACCCCCCGTGCGGGGGGGTCCAGCTCCTACAATGAGCAGTTCTTC. Encoded protein: CASTPRAGGSSSYNEQFF.

J is TRBJ2-1 and V is TRBV5-6; 11 bases line up with TRBD2. The CDR3 is 16 amino acids. The V gene end was trimmed by 3 bases and the J gene end by 0 bases; junction bases not matched to a gene: 2. CDR1 SGHDT and CDR2 YYEEEE come from the germline V gene. CDR3 DNA: TGTGCCAGCAGCTATAGCGGGGGGGCCTCCTACAATGAGCAGTTCTTC. It encodes CASSYSGGASYNEQFF.

This chain connects TRBV7-9 to TRBJ1-3; TRBD1 might be the D (5 bases). Trimming left V 0 bases short and J 3 bases short, with 12 bases between. CDR1 is SEHNR, CDR2 FQNEAQ, per germline (reference sequence). This CDR3 contains 16 residues. The chain's CDR3 is CASSLASGDVGNTIYF. The CDR3 coding sequence is TGTGCCAGCAGCTTAGCGTCGGGGGACGTTGGAAACACCATATATTTT.

This clone was counted once. J is TRBJ2-7 and V is TRBV27; tentative D call: TRBD1 (5 bases). Trimming removed 3 bases from V and 2 bases from J, with 20 bases in between. Germline V gene lookup returns CDR1 MNHEY and CDR2 SMNVEV (reference sequence). This CDR3 is 17 amino acids long. The chain's CDR3 is CASSFRAGHHLPYEQYF. CDR3 coding DNA: TGTGCCAGCAGTTTTAGGGCAGGGCACCACCTCCCCTACGAGCAGTACTTC.

This chain uses TRBV10-3 with TRBJ1-3; D is unresolved. This CDR3 contains 14 residues. In germline, CDR1 is ENHRY, CDR2 SYGVKD. The germline V and J ends were trimmed by 3 bases and 0 bases, with 6 bases remaining between them. The CDR3 nucleotides are TGTGCCATCAGTGACACTCACTCTGGAAACACCATATATTTT. This codes for CAISDTHSGNTIYF.

The chain carries TRBV10-3 and TRBJ2-3; possible D gene TRBD1, 5 bases. The V end lost 6 bases, the J end lost 4 bases, and 11 bases lay between the germline ends. Germline V lookup: CDR1 ENHRY, CDR2 SYGVKD. The CDR3 runs 13 residues. This chain's CDR3 is CAIRAGAADTQYF. CDR3 sequence (DNA): TGTGCCATCAGGGCTGGGGCGGCAGATACGCAGTATTTT.

The V gene is TRBV7-6, the J gene TRBJ1-3; D is perhaps TRBD1 (6 bases). Trimming took 1 base from V and 4 from J, leaving 11 bases between them. CDR3 length equals 15 residues. Germline CDR1 is SGHVS and CDR2 is FNYEAQ. CDR3 nucleotide sequence: TGTGCCAGCAGCTTAGGGGGGGGCCCGGGAAACACCATATATTTT. Amino acid sequence: CASSLGGGPGNTIYF. Variable domain in full (rest from reference TRBV7-6 and TRBJ1-3): GAGVSQSPRYKVTKRGQDVALRCDPISGHVSLYWYRQALGQGPEFLTYFNYEAQQDKSGLPNDRFSAERPEGSISTLTIQRTEQRDSAMYRCASSLGGGPGNTIYFGEGSWLTVV.

This sequence joins TRBV5-4 and TRBJ2-7; 8 bases agree with TRBD1. Germline CDR1 SGHNT, CDR2 YYREEE (reference sequence). The CDR3 has 14 amino acids. The trim removed 4 bases at V and 5 bases at J, leaving 8 bases unmatched. This chain's CDR3 is CASSPATGVNEQYF. The CDR3 DNA is TGTGCCAGCAGCCCGGCGACAGGGGTCAACGAGCAGTACTTC.

The sample holds a few counts of this clone. The chain combines TRBV5-5 with TRBJ1-2, with D tentatively TRBD1 (6 bases). The V end lost 3 bases, the J end lost 2 bases, and 8 bases lay between the germline ends. The CDR3 extends over 13 amino acids. Germline values: CDR1 SGHKS, CDR2 YYEKEE (reference sequence). The CDR3 bases are TGTGCCAGCAGCTATGGACAGAACTATGGCTACACCTTC. It is translated as CASSYGQNYGYTF.